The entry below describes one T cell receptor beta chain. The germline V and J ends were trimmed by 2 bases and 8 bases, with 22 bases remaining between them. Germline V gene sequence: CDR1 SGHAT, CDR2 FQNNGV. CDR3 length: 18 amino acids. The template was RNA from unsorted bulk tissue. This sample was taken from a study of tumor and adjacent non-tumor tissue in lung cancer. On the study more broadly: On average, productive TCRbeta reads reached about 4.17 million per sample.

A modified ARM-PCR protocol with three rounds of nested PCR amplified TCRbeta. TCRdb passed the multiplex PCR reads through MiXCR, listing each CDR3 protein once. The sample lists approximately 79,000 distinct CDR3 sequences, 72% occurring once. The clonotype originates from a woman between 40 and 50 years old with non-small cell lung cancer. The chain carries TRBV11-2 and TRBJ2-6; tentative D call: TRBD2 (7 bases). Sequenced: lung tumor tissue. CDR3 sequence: CASSLFLVGGRGSNVLTF. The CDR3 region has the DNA TGTGCCAGCAGCTTATTCCTAGTGGGGGGGCGTGGATCCAACGTCCTGACTTTC.